Listed below are T cell receptor beta chains from one sample, sequenced in a study of T cells in Graves' hyperthyroidism and ophthalmopathy. TCRdb recomputed calls from the multiplex PCR reads with MiXCR, one row per CDR3 protein. The sample yields 310,000 or so distinct CDR3 sequences, about 15% seen once. Sequenced sample: blood. The source is a woman aged 55 to 70 with Graves' ophthalmopathy. CDR3s include the opening cysteine and the closing phenylalanine or tryptophan. Fields, in order: D gene, V gene, clone size, J gene, CDR3 protein, CDR3 DNA. D genes are given only for firm matches. A clone size is listed for some rows: how often the clone was seen (once, few, many), or a class if it is expanded.

-	TRBV9	many	TRBJ1-6	CASSVVGITDSPLHF	TGTGCCAGCAGCGTAGTGGGGATAACGGATTCACCCCTCCACTTT
-	TRBV7-9	many	TRBJ2-2	CASSPGRSVGGELFF	TGTGCCAGCAGCCCGGGACGGAGCGTCGGCGGGGAGCTGTTTTTT
-	TRBV4-3	-	TRBJ1-6	CASSHNRVSNSPPHF	TGCGCCAGCAGCCACAACAGGGTTTCCAATTCACCCCCCCACTTT
TRBD1	TRBV7-9	-	TRBJ1-4	CASSYGTGATNEKLFF	TGTGCCAGCAGCTACGGGACAGGGGCAACTAATGAAAAACTGTTTTTT
TRBD2	TRBV28	many	TRBJ2-7	CASVASGGAYEQYF	TGTGCCAGCGTCGCTAGCGGGGGGGCCTACGAGCAGTACTTC
TRBD1	TRBV18	many	TRBJ1-4	CASSPPDRRGEKLFF	TGTGCCAGCTCACCACCGGACAGGCGCGGGGAAAAACTGTTTTTT
TRBD2	TRBV18	many	TRBJ2-1	CASSRRELSYNEQFF	TGTGCCAGCTCAAGGCGGGAGCTCTCCTACAATGAGCAGTTCTTC
-	TRBV20-1	once	TRBJ2-3	CSARVGGHTDTQYF	TGCAGTGCTAGAGTAGGCGGCCACACAGATACGCAGTATTTT
TRBD1	TRBV28	many	TRBJ2-2	CASSDRGNTGELFF	TGTGCCAGCAGTGACAGGGGAAACACCGGGGAGCTGTTTTTT
-	TRBV5-1	few	TRBJ1-2	CASSPRGNPGYTF	TGCGCCAGCAGCCCACGGGGCAACCCTGGCTACACCTTC
-	TRBV7-2	few	TRBJ2-3	CASSLWGRGADTQYF	TGTGCCAGCAGCTTATGGGGGCGAGGGGCAGATACGCAGTATTTT
-	TRBV19	-	TRBJ1-5	CASSYRDLEPQHF	TGTGCCAGTAGTTACAGGGATTTGGAGCCCCAGCATTTT
TRBD2	TRBV9	-	TRBJ2-2	CASSLGLAGVNDGELFF	TGTGCCAGCAGCCTGGGACTAGCGGGAGTGAACGACGGGGAGCTGTTTTTT
TRBD1	TRBV29-1	few	TRBJ1-2	CSVEGAGGSYGYTF	TGCAGCGTTGAAGGGGCAGGGGGCTCCTATGGCTACACCTTC
-	TRBV6-6	-	TRBJ1-5	CASSYTAPQSSNQPQHF	TGTGCCAGCAGTTACACCGCTCCGCAGTCAAGCAATCAGCCCCAGCATTTT
-	TRBV11-3	few	TRBJ1-1	CASSPQGFFTNTEAFF	TGTGCCAGCAGCCCACAGGGTTTTTTCACGAACACTGAAGCTTTCTTT
TRBD1	TRBV5-1	few	TRBJ1-4	CASSLGTGGNEKLFF	TGTGCCAGCAGCTTGGGGACAGGGGGCAATGAAAAACTGTTTTTT
-	TRBV29-1	few	TRBJ1-5	CSVGGRSNQPQHF	TGCAGCGTTGGTGGACGGAGCAATCAGCCCCAGCATTTT
TRBD1	TRBV12-3/TRBV12-4	many	TRBJ2-5	CASSPTGGRETQYF	TGTGCCAGCAGCCCGACAGGGGGCCGAGAGACCCAGTACTTC
TRBD2	TRBV7-2	many	TRBJ2-7	CASSKRGNSYEQYF	TGTGCCAGCAGCAAGCGGGGGAACTCCTACGAGCAGTACTTC
-	TRBV11-2	many	TRBJ2-5	CASKTRRDQETQYF	TGTGCCAGCAAAACCCGCCGGGATCAAGAGACCCAGTACTTC
TRBD1	TRBV7-9	many	TRBJ1-1	CASSQTGDLMNTEAFF	TGTGCCAGCAGCCAGACAGGGGACCTAATGAACACTGAAGCTTTCTTT
-	TRBV5-4	few	TRBJ2-7	CASSQDPLRDHEQYF	TGTGCCAGCAGCCAAGACCCACTCCGGGACCACGAGCAGTACTTC
TRBD1	TRBV10-3	-	TRBJ1-1	CAISDPGQGLVDRAFF	TGTGCCATCAGTGATCCGGGACAGGGCCTTGTCGATAGGGCTTTCTTT
-	TRBV4-3	-	TRBJ2-1	CASSQGNSVFSYNEQFF	TGCGCCAGCAGCCAAGGAAATAGCGTTTTTTCCTACAATGAGCAGTTCTTC
-	TRBV3-2	many	TRBJ1-2	CASSHRTDRGDGYTF	TGTGCCAGCAGCCACCGGACGGACAGGGGTGATGGCTACACCTTC
TRBD1	TRBV10-3	many	TRBJ1-1	CAISPTGGRTEAFF	TGTGCCATCAGTCCGACAGGGGGCAGGACTGAAGCTTTCTTT
-	TRBV5-8	many	TRBJ1-1	CASSLGTYRDTEAFF	TGTGCCAGCAGCTTGGGTACTTACAGGGACACTGAAGCTTTCTTT
-	TRBV7-3	-	TRBJ1-1	CASSLTSRGNTEAFF	TGTGCCAGCAGCTTAACCTCAAGAGGGAACACTGAAGCTTTCTTT
-	TRBV5-8	many	TRBJ2-2	CASSLGRINTGELFF	TGTGCCAGCAGCTTGGGAAGGATCAACACCGGGGAGCTGTTTTTT
-	TRBV20-1	many	TRBJ2-1	CSARGGAYNEQFF	TGCAGTGCTAGAGGCGGGGCATACAATGAGCAGTTCTTC
-	TRBV6-1	many	TRBJ1-5	CASGTYRGNQPQHF	TGTGCCAGCGGTACATACAGGGGCAATCAGCCCCAGCATTTT
-	TRBV7-2	many	TRBJ2-3	CASSYDTDTQYF	TGTGCCAGCAGTTACGATACAGATACGCAGTATTTT
TRBD1	TRBV7-2	-	TRBJ2-7	CASSLYAGGEYYEQYF	TGTGCCAGCAGCTTATATGCAGGGGGCGAATACTACGAGCAGTACTTC
TRBD1	TRBV7-9	few	TRBJ1-2	CASSLVPGTGVDGYTF	TGTGCCAGCAGCTTAGTTCCCGGGACAGGGGTCGATGGCTACACCTTC
-	TRBV5-4	-	TRBJ2-1	CASSPRNGNNYNEQFF	TGTGCCAGCAGCCCCCGGAACGGGAACAACTACAATGAGCAGTTCTTC
-	TRBV7-3	-	TRBJ2-5	CASSSGPRFETQYF	TGTGCCAGCAGCTCGGGACCGAGGTTTGAGACCCAGTACTTC
-	TRBV9	-	TRBJ1-2	CASSLDGTYNYGYTF	TGTGCCAGCAGCCTTGACGGAACATATAACTATGGCTACACCTTC